A selection of T cell receptor beta chains follows, all from one sample in a study of CD8 T cells in ankylosing spondylitis. TCRdb re-called the 5' RACE reads through MiXCR, storing one row per CDR3 protein. Of around 390,000 distinct CDR3 sequences listed, about a fifth are singletons. Source material: blood, either unsorted or a sorted T cell fraction (not recorded which). These receptors originate from a male donor with ankylosing spondylitis. CDR3s include the opening cysteine and the closing phenylalanine or tryptophan. Each record gives: D gene, clone size, V gene, J gene, CDR3 protein, CDR3 DNA. D genes are given only for firm matches. Only some rows state a clone size, as once, few, many or a class for expanded clones.

d_gene: TRBD1
abundance: few
v_gene: TRBV30
j_gene: TRBJ1-2
CDR3aa: CAWSDAGGSYYGYTF
CDR3nt: TGTGCCTGGAGTGACGCAGGGGGCTCTTACTATGGCTACACCTTC

d_gene: -
abundance: -
v_gene: TRBV29-1
j_gene: TRBJ2-7
CDR3aa: CSVELGTISYEQYF
CDR3nt: TGCAGCGTTGAGCTTGGGACAATCTCCTACGAGCAGTACTTC

d_gene: -
abundance: few
v_gene: TRBV6-2/TRBV6-3
j_gene: TRBJ2-7
CDR3aa: CASKWGRSYEQYF
CDR3nt: TGTGCCAGCAAATGGGGGCGCTCCTACGAGCAGTACTTC

d_gene: -
abundance: few
v_gene: TRBV7-2
j_gene: TRBJ1-6
CDR3aa: CASSLVFVRRSNSPLHF
CDR3nt: TGTGCCAGCAGCTTAGTGTTCGTTAGGCGAAGTAATTCACCCCTCCACTTT

d_gene: -
abundance: -
v_gene: TRBV20-1
j_gene: TRBJ1-4
CDR3aa: CSATLAGEKLFF
CDR3nt: TGCAGTGCTACCCTGGCGGGAGAAAAACTGTTTTTT

d_gene: -
abundance: -
v_gene: TRBV7-9
j_gene: TRBJ2-2
CDR3aa: CASTLDILVNTGELFF
CDR3nt: TGTGCCAGCACCCTGGACATCTTAGTGAACACCGGGGAGCTGTTTTTT

d_gene: TRBD2
abundance: few
v_gene: TRBV28
j_gene: TRBJ2-1
CDR3aa: CASSSPGTSGRASWEQFF
CDR3nt: TGTGCCAGCAGTTCCCCCGGGACTAGCGGGAGAGCCTCCTGGGAGCAGTTCTTC

d_gene: -
abundance: -
v_gene: TRBV20-1
j_gene: TRBJ2-7
CDR3aa: CSALKAGFGYEQYF
CDR3nt: TGCAGTGCCCTAAAGGCGGGGTTCGGCTACGAGCAGTACTTC

d_gene: -
abundance: few
v_gene: TRBV19
j_gene: TRBJ2-1
CDR3aa: CASSIFSGSGVGEQFF
CDR3nt: TGTGCCAGTAGCATCTTTTCCGGGTCTGGGGTCGGTGAGCAGTTCTTC

d_gene: TRBD1
abundance: -
v_gene: TRBV3-1
j_gene: TRBJ1-1
CDR3aa: CASSLRQGARGAFF
CDR3nt: TGTGCCAGCAGCCTTAGACAGGGGGCGAGGGGAGCTTTCTTT

d_gene: TRBD2
abundance: few
v_gene: TRBV20-1
j_gene: TRBJ2-3
CDR3aa: CSALAGRGTDTQYF
CDR3nt: TGCAGTGCTCTAGCGGGCCGCGGCACAGATACGCAGTATTTT

d_gene: -
abundance: -
v_gene: TRBV7-3
j_gene: TRBJ1-2
CDR3aa: CASSLGGSANYGYTF
CDR3nt: TGTGCCAGCTCTCTAGGAGGTTCAGCTAACTATGGCTACACCTTC

d_gene: TRBD1
abundance: -
v_gene: TRBV4-3
j_gene: TRBJ2-7
CDR3aa: CASSHVPQGAREQYF
CDR3nt: TGCGCCAGCAGCCACGTCCCTCAGGGGGCCCGGGAGCAGTACTTC

d_gene: TRBD2
abundance: -
v_gene: TRBV29-1
j_gene: TRBJ2-1
CDR3aa: CSVEETSGSYNEQFF
CDR3nt: TGCAGCGTTGAAGAGACTAGCGGGAGCTACAATGAGCAGTTCTTC

d_gene: -
abundance: few
v_gene: TRBV11-2
j_gene: TRBJ1-1
CDR3aa: CASSVLGAPGEAFF
CDR3nt: TGTGCCAGCAGCGTGCTGGGGGCCCCGGGTGAAGCTTTCTTT